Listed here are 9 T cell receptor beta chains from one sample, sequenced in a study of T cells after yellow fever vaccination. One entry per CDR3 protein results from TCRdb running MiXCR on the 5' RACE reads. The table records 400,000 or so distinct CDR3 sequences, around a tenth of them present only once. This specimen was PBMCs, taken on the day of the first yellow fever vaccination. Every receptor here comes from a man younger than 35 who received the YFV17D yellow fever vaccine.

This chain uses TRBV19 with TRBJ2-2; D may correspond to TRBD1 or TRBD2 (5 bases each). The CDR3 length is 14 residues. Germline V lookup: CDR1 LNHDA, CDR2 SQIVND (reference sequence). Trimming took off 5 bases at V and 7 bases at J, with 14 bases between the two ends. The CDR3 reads CASSGTGEDGELFF. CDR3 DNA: TGTGCCAGTAGTGGGACCGGAGAAGACGGGGAGCTGTTTTTT.

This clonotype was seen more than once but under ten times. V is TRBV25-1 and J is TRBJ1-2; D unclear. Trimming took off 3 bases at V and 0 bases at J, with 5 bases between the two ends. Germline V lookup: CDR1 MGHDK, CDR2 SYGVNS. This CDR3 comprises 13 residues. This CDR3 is CASSEITNYGYTF. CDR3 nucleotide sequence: TGTGCCAGCAGTGAGATTACTAACTATGGCTACACCTTC.

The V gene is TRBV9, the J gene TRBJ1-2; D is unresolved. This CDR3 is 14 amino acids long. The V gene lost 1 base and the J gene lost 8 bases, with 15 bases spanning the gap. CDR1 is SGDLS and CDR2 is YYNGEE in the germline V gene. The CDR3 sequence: CASSVMVSMDGYTF. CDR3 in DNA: TGTGCCAGCAGCGTAATGGTGAGCATGGACGGCTACACCTTC.

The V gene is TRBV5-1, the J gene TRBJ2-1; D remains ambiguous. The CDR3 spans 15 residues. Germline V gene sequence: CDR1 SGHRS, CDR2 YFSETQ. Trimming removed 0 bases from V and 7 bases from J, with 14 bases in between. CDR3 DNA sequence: TGCGCCAGCAGCTTGGAGGTATTTGACCTTAATGAGCAGTTCTTC. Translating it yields CASSLEVFDLNEQFF.

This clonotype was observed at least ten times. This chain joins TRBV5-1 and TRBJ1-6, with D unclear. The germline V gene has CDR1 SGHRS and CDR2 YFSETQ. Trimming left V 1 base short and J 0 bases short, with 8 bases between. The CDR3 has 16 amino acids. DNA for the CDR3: TGCGCCAGCAGCTTGCGTTCGAGCTCCTATAATTCACCCCTCCACTTT. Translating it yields CASSLRSSSYNSPLHF.

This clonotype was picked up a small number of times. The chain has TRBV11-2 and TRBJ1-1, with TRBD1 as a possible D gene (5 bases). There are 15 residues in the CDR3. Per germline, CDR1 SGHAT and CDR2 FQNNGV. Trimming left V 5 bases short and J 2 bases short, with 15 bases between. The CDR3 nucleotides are TGTGCCAGCAGCCCGGGACGGGCAGCTAACACTGAAGCTTTCTTT. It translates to CASSPGRAANTEAFF.

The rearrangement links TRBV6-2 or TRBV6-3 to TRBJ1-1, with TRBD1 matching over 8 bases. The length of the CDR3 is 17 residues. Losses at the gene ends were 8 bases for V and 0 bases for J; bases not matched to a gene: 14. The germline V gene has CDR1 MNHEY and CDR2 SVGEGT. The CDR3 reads CASSTARTGPMNTEAFF. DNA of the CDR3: TGTGCCAGCTCTACTGCCCGGACAGGGCCCATGAACACTGAAGCTTTCTTT.

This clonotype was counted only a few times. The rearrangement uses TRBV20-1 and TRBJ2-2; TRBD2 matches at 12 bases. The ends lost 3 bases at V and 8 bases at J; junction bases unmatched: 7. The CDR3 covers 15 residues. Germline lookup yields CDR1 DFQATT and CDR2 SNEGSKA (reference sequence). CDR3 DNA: TGCAGTGCTAGCCCCGTACTAGCGGGGGGTGGGGAGCTGTTTTTT. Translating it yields CSASPVLAGGGELFF.

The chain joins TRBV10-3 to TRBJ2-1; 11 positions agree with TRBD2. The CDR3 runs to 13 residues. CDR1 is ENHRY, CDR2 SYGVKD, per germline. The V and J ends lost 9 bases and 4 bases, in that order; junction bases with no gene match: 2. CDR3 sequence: CAITSGGYNEQFF. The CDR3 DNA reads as TGTGCCATTACTAGCGGGGGATACAATGAGCAGTTCTTC.